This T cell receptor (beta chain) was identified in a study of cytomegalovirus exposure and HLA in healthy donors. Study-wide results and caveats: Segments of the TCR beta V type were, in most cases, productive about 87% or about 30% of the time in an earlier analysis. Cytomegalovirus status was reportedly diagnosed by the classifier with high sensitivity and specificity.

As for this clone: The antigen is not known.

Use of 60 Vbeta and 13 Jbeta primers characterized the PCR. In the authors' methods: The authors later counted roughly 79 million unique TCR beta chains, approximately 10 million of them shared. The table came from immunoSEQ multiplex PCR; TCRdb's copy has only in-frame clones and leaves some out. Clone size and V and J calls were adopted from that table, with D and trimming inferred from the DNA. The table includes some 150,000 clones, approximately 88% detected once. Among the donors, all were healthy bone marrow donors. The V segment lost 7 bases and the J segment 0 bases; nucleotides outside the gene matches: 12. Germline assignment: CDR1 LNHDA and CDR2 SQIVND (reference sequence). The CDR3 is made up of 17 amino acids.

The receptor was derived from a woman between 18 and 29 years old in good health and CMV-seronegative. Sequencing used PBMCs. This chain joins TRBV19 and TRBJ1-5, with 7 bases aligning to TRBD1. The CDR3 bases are TGTGCCAGTACCTCCCCGGGACAGACTCCTAGCAATCAGCCCCAGCATTTT. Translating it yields CASTSPGQTPSNQPQHF. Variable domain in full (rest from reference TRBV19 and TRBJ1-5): DGGITQSPKYLFRKEGQNVTLSCEQNLNHDAMYWYRQDPGQGLRLIYYSQIVNDFQKGDIAEGYSVSREKKESFPLTVTSAQKNPTAFYLCASTSPGQTPSNQPQHFGDGTRLSIL.